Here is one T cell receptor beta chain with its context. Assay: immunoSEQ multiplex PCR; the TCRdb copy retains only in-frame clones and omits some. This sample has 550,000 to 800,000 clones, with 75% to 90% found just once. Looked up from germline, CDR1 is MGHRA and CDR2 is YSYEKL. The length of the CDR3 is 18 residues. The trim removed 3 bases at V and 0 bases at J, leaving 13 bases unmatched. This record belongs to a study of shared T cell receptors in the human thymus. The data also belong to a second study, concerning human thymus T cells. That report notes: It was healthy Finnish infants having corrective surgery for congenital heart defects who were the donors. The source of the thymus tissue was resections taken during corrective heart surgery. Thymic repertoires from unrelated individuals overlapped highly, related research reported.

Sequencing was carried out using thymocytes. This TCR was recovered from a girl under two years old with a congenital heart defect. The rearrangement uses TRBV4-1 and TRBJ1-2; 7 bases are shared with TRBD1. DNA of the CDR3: TGCGCCAGCAGCCAGGTACAGGGGCTCTCTTTTCCTAACTATGGCTACACCTTC. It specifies CASSQVQGLSFPNYGYTF.